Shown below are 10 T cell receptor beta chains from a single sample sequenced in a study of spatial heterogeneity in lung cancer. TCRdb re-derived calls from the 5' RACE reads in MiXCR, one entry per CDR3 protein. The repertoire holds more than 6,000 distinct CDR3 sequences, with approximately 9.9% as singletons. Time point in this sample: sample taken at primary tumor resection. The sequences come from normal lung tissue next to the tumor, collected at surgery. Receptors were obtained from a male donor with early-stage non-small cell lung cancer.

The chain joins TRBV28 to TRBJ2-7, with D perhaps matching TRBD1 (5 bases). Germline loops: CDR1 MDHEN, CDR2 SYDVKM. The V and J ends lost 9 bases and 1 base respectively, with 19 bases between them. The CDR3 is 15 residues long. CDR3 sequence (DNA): TGTGCCAGTGGGGCGACAAGTACCGGTTCCTACGAGCAGTACTTC. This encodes CASGATSTGSYEQYF.

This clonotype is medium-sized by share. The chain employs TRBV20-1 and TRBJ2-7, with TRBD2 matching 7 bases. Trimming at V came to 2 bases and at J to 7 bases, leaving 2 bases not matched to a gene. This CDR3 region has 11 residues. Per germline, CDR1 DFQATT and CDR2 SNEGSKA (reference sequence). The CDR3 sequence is CSARREGEQYF. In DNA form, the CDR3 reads TGCAGTGCTAGAAGGGAGGGTGAGCAGTACTTC.

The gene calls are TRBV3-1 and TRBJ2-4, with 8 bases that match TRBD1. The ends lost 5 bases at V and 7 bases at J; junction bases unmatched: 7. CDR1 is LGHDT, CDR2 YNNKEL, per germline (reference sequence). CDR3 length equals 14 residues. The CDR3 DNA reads TGTGCCAGCAGCTCCCAGGGGGCCAGGAACATTCAGTACTTC. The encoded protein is CASSSQGARNIQYF.

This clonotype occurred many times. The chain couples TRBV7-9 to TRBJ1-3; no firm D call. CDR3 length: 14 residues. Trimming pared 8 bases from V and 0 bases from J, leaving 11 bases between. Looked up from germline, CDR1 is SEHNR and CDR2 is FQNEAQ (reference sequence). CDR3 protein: CASGKTSSGNTIYF. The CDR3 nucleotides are TGTGCCAGCGGGAAGACGAGCTCTGGAAACACCATATATTTT.

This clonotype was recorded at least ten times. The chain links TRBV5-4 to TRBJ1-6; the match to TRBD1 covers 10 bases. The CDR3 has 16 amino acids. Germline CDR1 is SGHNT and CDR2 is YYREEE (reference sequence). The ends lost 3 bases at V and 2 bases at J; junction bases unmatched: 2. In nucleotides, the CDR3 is TGTGCCAGCAGCTCCGGACAGGGGGCCTATAATTCACCCCTCCACTTT. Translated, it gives CASSSGQGAYNSPLHF.

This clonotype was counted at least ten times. The CDR3 nucleotides read TGCGCCAGCAGCTTGGGAGGGGGCTCCTACAATGAGCAGTTCTTC. Its translation is CASSLGGGSYNEQFF. The chain uses TRBV5-1 and TRBJ2-1; D is perhaps TRBD1 (6 bases). The germline V and J ends were trimmed by 0 bases and 0 bases, with 7 bases remaining between them. The CDR3 contains 15 residues. The germline V gene has CDR1 SGHRS and CDR2 YFSETQ.

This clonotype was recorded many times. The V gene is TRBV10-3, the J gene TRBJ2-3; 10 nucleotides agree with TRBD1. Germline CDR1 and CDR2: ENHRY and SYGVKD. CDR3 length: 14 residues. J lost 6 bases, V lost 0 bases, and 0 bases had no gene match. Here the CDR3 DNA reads TGTGCCATCAGTGAGTCGGACAGGGGGGATACGCAGTATTTT. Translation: CAISESDRGDTQYF.

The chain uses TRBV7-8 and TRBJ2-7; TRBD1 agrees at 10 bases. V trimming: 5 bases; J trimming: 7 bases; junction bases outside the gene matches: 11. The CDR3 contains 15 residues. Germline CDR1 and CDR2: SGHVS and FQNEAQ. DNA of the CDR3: TGTGCCAGCAGCATATCCGGGACAGGGGTTTATGAGCAGTACTTC. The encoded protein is CASSISGTGVYEQYF. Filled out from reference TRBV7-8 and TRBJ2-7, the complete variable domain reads GAGVSQSPRYKVAKRGQDVALRCDPISGHVSLFWYQQALGQGPEFLTYFQNEAQLDKSGLPSDRFFAERPEGSVSTLKIQRTQQEDSAVYLCASSISGTGVYEQYFGPGTRLTVT.

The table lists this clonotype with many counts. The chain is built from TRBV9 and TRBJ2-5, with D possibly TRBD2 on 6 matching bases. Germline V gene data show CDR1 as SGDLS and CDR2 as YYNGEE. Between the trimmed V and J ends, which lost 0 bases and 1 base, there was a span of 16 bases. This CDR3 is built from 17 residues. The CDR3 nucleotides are TGTGCCAGCAGCGTAGGGCTATTGGAGGGACGCCAAGAGACCCAGTACTTC. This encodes CASSVGLLEGRQETQYF.

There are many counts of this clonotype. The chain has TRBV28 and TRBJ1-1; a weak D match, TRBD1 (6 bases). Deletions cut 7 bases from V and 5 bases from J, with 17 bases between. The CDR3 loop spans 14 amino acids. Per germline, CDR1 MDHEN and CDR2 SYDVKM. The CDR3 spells CASMSRGRRTEAFF. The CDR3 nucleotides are TGTGCCAGCATGTCTCGGGGGCGGCGGACTGAAGCTTTCTTT.